These T cell receptor beta chains were read from a single sample in a study of identical twins. One entry per CDR3 protein results from TCRdb running MiXCR on the 5' RACE reads. Among 460,000 or so distinct CDR3 sequences listed, approximately 15% were seen once. These data were also filed under a second study, of yellow fever vaccine responses in identical twins.

The sequenced sample was CD4+ T cells sorted from blood. These receptors came from a young woman in good health. CDR3s include the opening cysteine and the closing phenylalanine or tryptophan. A D gene is named only where the DNA matches it firmly. A row's size may be missing; if present it is once, few, many or a size class.

TRBD2,.,TRBV7-6,TRBJ2-3,CASSRGTSGGATLTDTQYF,TGTGCCAGCAGCAGAGGGACTAGCGGGGGGGCTACTCTCACAGATACGCAGTATTTT
.,.,TRBV20-1,TRBJ2-5,CSATSGPETQYF,TGCAGTGCCACAAGCGGACCAGAGACCCAGTACTTC
.,.,TRBV6-2/TRBV6-3,TRBJ2-6,CASSTLGGGANVLTF,TGTGCCAGCTCTACTCTTGGTGGCGGGGCCAACGTCCTGACTTTC
.,few,TRBV5-1,TRBJ2-7,CASSYGQRTTYEQYF,TGCGCCAGCAGCTACGGACAGAGAACTACCTACGAGCAGTACTTC
.,few,TRBV25-1,TRBJ1-2,CASSPPGGYYGYTF,TGTGCCAGCAGTCCCCCCGGCGGCTACTATGGCTACACCTTC
.,.,TRBV15,TRBJ2-5,CATSRDHISGIGGETQYF,TGTGCCACCAGCAGAGATCATATCTCGGGCATAGGGGGGGAGACCCAGTACTTC
TRBD2,few,TRBV4-2,TRBJ2-7,CASTQTGTSYEQYF,TGTGCCAGCACCCAAACCGGGACTAGCTACGAGCAGTACTTC
.,.,TRBV20-1,TRBJ2-5,CSAPKMGTDTQETQYF,TGCAGTGCTCCCAAAATGGGGACGGATACTCAAGAGACCCAGTACTTC
.,few,TRBV7-2,TRBJ2-5,CASSLDGGRGETQYF,TGTGCCAGCAGCTTAGACGGGGGGCGGGGGGAGACCCAGTACTTC
.,.,TRBV7-9,TRBJ2-7,CASSSKESSNF,TGTGCCAGCAGCTCTAAGGAGAGTTCGAACTTC
TRBD1,few,TRBV27,TRBJ2-7,CASRPTGTGAHEQYF,TGTGCCAGCAGGCCAACCGGGACAGGGGCCCACGAGCAGTACTTC
TRBD2,.,TRBV3-1,TRBJ2-1,CASSTSGGLINEQFF,TGTGCCAGCAGCACCTCGGGGGGGCTTATCAATGAGCAGTTCTTC
TRBD1,few,TRBV20-1,TRBJ2-7,CSARSPADRVHEQYF,TGCAGTGCTAGAAGCCCCGCGGACAGGGTTCACGAGCAGTACTTC
.,.,TRBV5-1,TRBJ2-5,CASRLTGPNQETQYF,TGCGCCAGCAGATTGACTGGCCCAAACCAAGAGACCCAGTACTTC
TRBD2,.,TRBV7-2,TRBJ2-1,CASSLKQGLAGFNEQFF,TGTGCCAGCAGCCTCAAACAGGGACTAGCGGGATTCAATGAGCAGTTCTTC
.,few,TRBV6-2/TRBV6-3,TRBJ2-3,CATYGESGTDTQYF,TGTGCCACCTATGGGGAATCGGGCACAGATACGCAGTATTTT
.,few,TRBV4-3,TRBJ1-3,CASSQELWGTGNTIYF,TGCGCCAGCAGCCAGGAACTCTGGGGGACTGGAAACACCATATATTTT
.,.,TRBV28,TRBJ2-1,CASRPQTGRPYNEQFF,TGTGCCAGCAGACCTCAGACAGGGAGGCCCTACAATGAGCAGTTCTTC
TRBD2,few,TRBV6-1,TRBJ2-7,CASRQAGGPFYEQYF,TGTGCCAGCAGGCAAGCGGGGGGGCCTTTTTACGAGCAGTACTTC
TRBD1,few,TRBV29-1,TRBJ2-7,CSVSQGAGYEQYF,TGCAGCGTTTCACAGGGGGCCGGCTACGAGCAGTACTTC
.,.,TRBV28,TRBJ1-2,CASSLPRISNYGYTF,TGTGCCAGCAGTTTACCCCGCATCAGTAACTATGGCTACACCTTC
.,.,TRBV5-1,TRBJ2-1,CASSNGTGGYRGQFF,TGCGCCAGCAGCAACGGGACTGGCGGTTATCGTGGGCAGTTCTTC
.,few,TRBV20-1,TRBJ2-1,CSARVLSSYNEQFF,TGCAGTGCTAGAGTGCTCAGCTCCTACAATGAGCAGTTCTTC
TRBD2,many,TRBV28,TRBJ2-1,CASIRSGGVAEQFF,TGTGCCAGCATAAGAAGCGGGGGGGTAGCTGAGCAGTTCTTC
.,few,TRBV7-9,TRBJ2-7,CASSAMDWSYEQYF,TGTGCCAGCAGCGCGATGGACTGGTCCTACGAGCAGTACTTC
.,.,TRBV10-2,TRBJ2-5,CASTWENGMETQYF,TGCGCCAGCACGTGGGAGAATGGGATGGAGACCCAGTACTTC
.,.,TRBV28,TRBJ1-5,CASSFWGRTSNQPQHF,TGTGCCAGCAGTTTTTGGGGTAGGACGAGCAATCAGCCCCAGCATTTT